This T cell receptor (beta chain) was obtained from a study of control samples from healthy donors and cancer patients. V was shortened by 5 bases and J by 5 bases, with 9 bases between the two germline ends. This CDR3 is built from 12 residues. TCRdb's copy holds only in-frame clones and misses some; the assay was immunoSEQ multiplex PCR. Here the sample spans almost 85,000 clones, 84% being singletons. The TCR sequence derives from a man aged 60 to 69 with head and neck cancer. This sequence joins TRBV12-3 or TRBV12-4 and TRBJ2-5; D unclear. The sequenced material came from PBMCs. CDR3 sequence (DNA): TGTGCCAGCAGTCCGGACCGCGAGACCCAGTACTTC. Amino acids: CASSPDRETQYF.